This TCR beta chain was documented in a study of CD8 T cells in ankylosing spondylitis. Study-level findings and limits: In ankylosing spondylitis blood, a motif of fewer than 10 highly homologous TCR beta variants appeared characteristic. Reportedly, matched ankylosing spondylitis synovial fluid was significantly enriched for disease-linked clones. Previous work reported some of these motif variants in the synovial fluid and blood of reactive arthritis.

Concerning this clonotype itself: Its cognate antigen is unknown. A read error is possible here, since a much larger clone lies one base away.

Via MiXCR, TCRdb re-called the 5' RACE reads, giving one row per CDR3 protein. This sample has 130,000 or so distinct CDR3 sequences, with around 10% found just once. The CDR3 is 12 residues long. Trimming removed 7 bases from V and 10 bases from J, with 16 bases in between. The clonotype comes from a female donor with ankylosing spondylitis or in good health (not recorded which). Material for sequencing was blood, either unsorted or a sorted T cell fraction (not recorded which). The rearrangement joins TRBV12-3 or TRBV12-4 to TRBJ1-2; D unresolved. CDR3 sequence reads: CASTSLTSDYTF. In DNA form, the CDR3 reads TGTGCCAGCACAAGCCTTACTTCGGACTACACCTTC.